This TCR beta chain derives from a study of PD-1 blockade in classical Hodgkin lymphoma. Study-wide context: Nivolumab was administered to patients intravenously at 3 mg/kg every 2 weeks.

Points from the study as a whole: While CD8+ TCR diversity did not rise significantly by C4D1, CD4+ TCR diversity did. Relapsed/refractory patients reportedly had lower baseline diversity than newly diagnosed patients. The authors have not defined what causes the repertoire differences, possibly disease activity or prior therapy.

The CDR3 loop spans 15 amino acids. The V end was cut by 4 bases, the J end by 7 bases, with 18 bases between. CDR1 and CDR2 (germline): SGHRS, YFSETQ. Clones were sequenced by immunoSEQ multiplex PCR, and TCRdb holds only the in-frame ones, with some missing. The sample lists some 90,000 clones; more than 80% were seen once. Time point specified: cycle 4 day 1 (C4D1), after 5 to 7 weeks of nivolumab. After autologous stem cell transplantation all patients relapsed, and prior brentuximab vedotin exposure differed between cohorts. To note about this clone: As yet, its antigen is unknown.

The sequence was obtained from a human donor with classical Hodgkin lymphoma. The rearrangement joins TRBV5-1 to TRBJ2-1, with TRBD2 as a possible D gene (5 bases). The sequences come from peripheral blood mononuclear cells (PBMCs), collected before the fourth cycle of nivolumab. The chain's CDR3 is CASSRDLAAMNEQFF. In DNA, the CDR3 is TGCGCCAGCAGCCGAGACCTAGCCGCCATGAATGAGCAGTTCTTC.